These 9 T cell receptor beta chains originate from one sample sequenced in a study of shared clonotypes between healthy human individuals. Assay: immunoSEQ multiplex PCR; the TCRdb copy retains only in-frame clones and omits some. Of around 2.5 million clones listed, over 85% are singletons. Sequencing was carried out using naive CD4+ T cells from PBMCs. Indicated subset: CD45RA+ positively selected. The receptors stem from a man aged 18 to 30 in good health. Some clones in this sample may be carry-over from other donors' samples.

The chain employs TRBV28 and TRBJ1-2; weak D call: TRBD1 (5 bases). The CDR3 length is 15 residues. The germline gives CDR1 MDHEN, CDR2 SYDVKM. V lost 6 bases, J lost 5 bases, and 19 bases lay in between. The CDR3 DNA sequence: TGTGCCAGCAGCCAAATACCCCCGACAGCTTATGGCTACACCTTC. As protein: CASSQIPPTAYGYTF.

V usage is TRBV6-6 and J usage is TRBJ1-1, with D possibly matching TRBD1 (6 bases). Per germline, CDR1 MNHNY and CDR2 SVGAGI (reference sequence). Trimming cost V 7 bases and J 8 bases, with 14 bases left between them. The CDR3 spans 12 residues. As DNA, the CDR3 is TGTGCCAGCACCCGGGGGGGCGGAGAAGCTTTCTTT. Protein: CASTRGGGEAFF.

On this clone itself: This specimen includes other DNA sequences encoding the same CDR3. The V gene is TRBV6-5, the J gene TRBJ2-2; maybe TRBD2 (5 bases). Germline CDR1 is MNHEY and CDR2 is SVGAGI. V shed 2 bases and J shed 5 bases, with 6 bases lying between them. CDR3 length equals 13 residues. The CDR3 sequence: CASSYGETGELFF. The CDR3 DNA reads TGTGCCAGCAGTTACGGGGAGACCGGGGAGCTGTTTTTT.

The CDR3 sequence is CASRLTGAGGYTF. The DNA for the CDR3 is TGTGCCAGCCGCCTGACAGGGGCAGGTGGCTACACCTTC. This rearrangement joins TRBV28 to TRBJ1-2, with 8 bases matching TRBD1. The CDR3 has 13 residues. Germline lookup yields CDR1 MDHEN and CDR2 SYDVKM. V was pared by 8 bases and J by 7 bases, with 9 bases of the junction left unmatched.

This chain joins TRBV10-3 and TRBJ1-4, with 10 bases that match TRBD1. Germline V CDR1 and CDR2: ENHRY, SYGVKD. There are 14 residues in the CDR3. Trimming at V came to 4 bases and at J to 6 bases, leaving 2 bases not matched to a gene. The CDR3 loop reads CAISVGTGDEKLFF. The DNA of the CDR3 is TGTGCCATCAGTGTGGGGACAGGGGATGAAAAACTGTTTTTT.

This rearrangement joins TRBV7-9 to TRBJ2-7, with 11 bases matching TRBD2. Germline-derived CDR1 and CDR2 are SEHNR and FQNEAQ (reference sequence). The CDR3 is 16 residues long. J lost 4 bases, V lost 5 bases, and 10 bases had no gene match. The CDR3 region is CASSTLLAGATYEQYF. DNA of the CDR3: TGTGCCAGCAGCACACTACTAGCGGGAGCCACATACGAGCAGTACTTC.

About this clone itself: Distinct nucleotide sequences in the sample also encode this CDR3. The CDR3 reads CASGLVDTEAFF. Here the CDR3 DNA reads TGTGCTAGTGGTTTGGTGGACACTGAAGCTTTCTTT. The chain joins TRBV12-5 to TRBJ1-1; D is uncertain. Germline V lookup: CDR1 LGHNT, CDR2 FRNRAP. The CDR3 spans 12 residues. Between the trimmed V and J ends, which lost 0 bases and 3 bases, there was a span of 2 bases.

The chain employs TRBV7-2 and TRBJ2-7; the match to TRBD1 covers 10 bases. CDR3 length equals 15 residues. Trimming cost V 3 bases and J 5 bases; bases outside gene matches: 7. Germline V gene sequence: CDR1 SGHTA, CDR2 FQGNSA. The CDR3 loop reads CASSFDRGLTDEQYF. DNA for the CDR3: TGTGCCAGCAGCTTTGACAGGGGGCTTACGGACGAGCAGTACTTC. The whole variable domain, remainder taken from reference TRBV7-2 and TRBJ2-7, is GAGVSQSPSNKVTEKGKDVELRCDPISGHTALYWYRQSLGQGLEFLIYFQGNSAPDKSGLPSDRFSAERTGGSVSTLTIQRTQQEDSAVYLCASSFDRGLTDEQYFGPGTRLTVT.

This chain links TRBV10-2 with TRBJ1-5; possible D gene TRBD1, 5 bases. Trimming cost V 3 bases and J 4 bases, with 7 bases left between them. CDR1 is WSHSY, CDR2 SAAADI, per germline. This CDR3 is built from 13 residues. CDR3 loop: CASSDPGNQPQHF. In DNA form, the CDR3 reads TGCGCCAGCAGTGATCCAGGGAATCAGCCCCAGCATTTT.